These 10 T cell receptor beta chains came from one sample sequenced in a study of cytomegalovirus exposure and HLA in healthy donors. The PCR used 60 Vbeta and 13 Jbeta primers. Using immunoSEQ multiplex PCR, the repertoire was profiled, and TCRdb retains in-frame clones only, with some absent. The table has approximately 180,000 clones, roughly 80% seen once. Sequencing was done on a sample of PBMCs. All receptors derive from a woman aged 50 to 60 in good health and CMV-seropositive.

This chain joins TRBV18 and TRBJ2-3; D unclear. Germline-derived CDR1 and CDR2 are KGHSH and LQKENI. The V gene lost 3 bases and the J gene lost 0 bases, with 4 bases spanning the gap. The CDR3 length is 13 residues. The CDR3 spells CASSPTSTDTQYF. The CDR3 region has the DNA TGTGCCAGCTCACCTACTAGCACAGATACGCAGTATTTT.

DNA for the CDR3: TGTGCCAGCAGCTTCAGAGGGACCCAGTACTTC. Its translation: CASSFRGTQYF. The chain is built from TRBV6-5 and TRBJ2-5; D remains unclear. This CDR3 contains 11 residues. CDR1 is MNHEY and CDR2 is SVGAGI in the germline V gene. Trimming removed 6 bases at V and 7 bases at J, with 9 bases between.

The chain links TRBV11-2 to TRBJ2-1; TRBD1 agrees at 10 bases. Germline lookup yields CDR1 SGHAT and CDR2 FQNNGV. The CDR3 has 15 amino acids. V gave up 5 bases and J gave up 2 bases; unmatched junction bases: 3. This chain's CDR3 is CASSHGQGAYNEQFF. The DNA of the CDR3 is TGTGCCAGCAGCCACGGACAGGGGGCCTACAATGAGCAGTTCTTC.

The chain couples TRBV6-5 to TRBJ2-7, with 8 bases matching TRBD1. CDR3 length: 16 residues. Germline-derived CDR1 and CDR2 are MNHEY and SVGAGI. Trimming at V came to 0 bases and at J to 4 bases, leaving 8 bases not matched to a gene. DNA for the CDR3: TGTGCCAGCAGTTACTCGGCCCAGGGGGCCCTGTACGAGCAGTACTTC. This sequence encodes CASSYSAQGALYEQYF.

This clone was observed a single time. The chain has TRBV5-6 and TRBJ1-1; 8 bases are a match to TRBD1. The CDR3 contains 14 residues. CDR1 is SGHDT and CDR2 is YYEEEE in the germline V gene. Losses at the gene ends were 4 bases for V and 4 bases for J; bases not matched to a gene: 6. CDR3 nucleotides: TGTGCCAGCAGCGAGCAGGGGGCAGGCACTGAAGCTTTCTTT. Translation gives CASSEQGAGTEAFF.

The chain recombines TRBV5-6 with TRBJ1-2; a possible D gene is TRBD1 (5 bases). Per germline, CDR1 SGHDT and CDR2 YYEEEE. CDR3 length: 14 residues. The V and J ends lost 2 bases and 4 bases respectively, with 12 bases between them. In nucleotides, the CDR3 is TGTGCCAGCAGCTTTGGGTCGGGGGTCTATGGCTACACCTTC. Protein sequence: CASSFGSGVYGYTF.

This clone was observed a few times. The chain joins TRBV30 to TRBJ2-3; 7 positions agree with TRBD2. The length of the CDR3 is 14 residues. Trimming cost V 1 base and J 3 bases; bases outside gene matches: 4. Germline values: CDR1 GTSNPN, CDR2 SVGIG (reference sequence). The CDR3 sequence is CAWSEAGRTDTQYF. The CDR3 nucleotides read TGTGCCTGGAGTGAAGCGGGGCGAACAGATACGCAGTATTTT.

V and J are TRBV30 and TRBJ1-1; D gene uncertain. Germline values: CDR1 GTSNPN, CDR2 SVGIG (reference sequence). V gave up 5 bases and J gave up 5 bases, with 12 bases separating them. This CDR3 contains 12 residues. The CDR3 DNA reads TGTGCCTGGGGGAGGTCGGGAACTGAAGCTTTCTTT. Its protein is CAWGRSGTEAFF.

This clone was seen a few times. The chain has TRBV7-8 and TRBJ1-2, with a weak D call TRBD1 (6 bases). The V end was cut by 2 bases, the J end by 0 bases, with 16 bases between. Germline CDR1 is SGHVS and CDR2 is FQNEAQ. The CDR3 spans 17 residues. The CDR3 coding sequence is TGTGCCAGCAGCTTAACGATACGACAGGTTGCTAACTATGGCTACACCTTC. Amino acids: CASSLTIRQVANYGYTF.

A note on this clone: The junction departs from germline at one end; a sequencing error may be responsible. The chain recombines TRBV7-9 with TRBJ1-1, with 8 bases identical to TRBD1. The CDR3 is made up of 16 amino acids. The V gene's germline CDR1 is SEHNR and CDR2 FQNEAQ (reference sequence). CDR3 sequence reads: CSSSLNEWTGRSEAFF. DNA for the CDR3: TGTTCCAGCAGCTTAAATGAGTGGACAGGGCGTAGTGAAGCTTTCTTT. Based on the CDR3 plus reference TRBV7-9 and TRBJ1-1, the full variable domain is DTGVSQNPRHKITKRGQNVTFRCDPISEHNRLYWYRQTLGQGPEFLTYFQNEAQLEKSRLLSDRFSAERPKGSFSTLEIQRTEQGDSAMYLCSSSLNEWTGRSEAFFGQGTRLTVV.